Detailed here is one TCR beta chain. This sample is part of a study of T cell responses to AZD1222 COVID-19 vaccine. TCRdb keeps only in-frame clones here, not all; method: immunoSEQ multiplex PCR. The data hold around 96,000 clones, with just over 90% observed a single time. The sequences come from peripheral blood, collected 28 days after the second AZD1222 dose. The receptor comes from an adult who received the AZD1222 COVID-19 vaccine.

DNA for the CDR3: TGTGCCAGCAGTTTTAGGGATTCGGAAGCTTTCTTT. It translates to CASSFRDSEAFF. This sequence joins TRBV12-3 or TRBV12-4 and TRBJ1-1; D unresolved. The CDR3 has 12 amino acids. Trimming pared 3 bases from V and 8 bases from J, leaving 10 bases between.